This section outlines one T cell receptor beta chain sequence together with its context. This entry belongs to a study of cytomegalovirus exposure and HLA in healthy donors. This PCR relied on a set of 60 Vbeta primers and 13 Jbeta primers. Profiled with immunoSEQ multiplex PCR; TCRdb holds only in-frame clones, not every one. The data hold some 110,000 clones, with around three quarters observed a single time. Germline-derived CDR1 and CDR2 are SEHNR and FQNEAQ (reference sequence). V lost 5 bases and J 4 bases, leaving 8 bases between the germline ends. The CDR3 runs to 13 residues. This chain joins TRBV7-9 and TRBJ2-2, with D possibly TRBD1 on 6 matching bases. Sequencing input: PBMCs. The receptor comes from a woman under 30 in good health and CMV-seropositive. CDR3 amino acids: CASSPQGTGELFF. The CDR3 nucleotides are TGTGCCAGCAGCCCACAGGGCACCGGGGAGCTGTTTTTT.